The 29 T cell receptor beta chains below all came from one sample that was sequenced in a study of T cells in Graves' hyperthyroidism and ophthalmopathy. TCR beta CDR3 region amplification was performed from RNA transcripts. The HTBI primer set served for first-round RT-PCR of the TCR CDR3. TCRdb analysed the multiplex PCR reads with MiXCR anew, one entry per CDR3 protein. Found here are under 700,000 distinct CDR3 sequences, 46% of them singletons; the top ten hold just over 8%. The sequenced sample was peripheral blood or thyroid tissue (not recorded which). These receptors all stem from a woman between 18 and 29 years old with Graves' hyperthyroidism.

This clonotype came up a few times. The rearrangement joins TRBV7-9 to TRBJ1-4; 7 nucleotides match TRBD1. The germline CDR1 and CDR2 sequences are SEHNR and FQNEAQ (reference sequence). The J segment lost 2 bases and the V segment lost 4 bases, leaving 10 bases of the junction unmatched. The CDR3 spans 17 residues. CDR3 bases: TGTGCCAGCAGCTCCCGGGCAGGGGGTGTCACTAATGAAAAACTGTTTTTT. Amino acids: CASSSRAGGVTNEKLFF.

This clonotype was detected a few times. The junction does not match germline at one end; this may be a read error. The gene calls are TRBV7-9 and TRBJ2-5; 10 positions agree with TRBD1. CDR1 and CDR2 from the germline V gene are SEHNR and FQNEAQ (reference sequence). CDR3 size: 15 residues. CDR3: CASSGVGQGREAQYF. CDR3 nucleotide sequence: TGTGCCAGCAGCGGGGTGGGACAGGGGAGAGAGGCCCAGTACTTC. Based on the CDR3 plus reference TRBV7-9 and TRBJ2-5, the full variable domain is DTGVSQNPRHKITKRGQNVTFRCDPISEHNRLYWYRQTLGQGPEFLTYFQNEAQLEKSRLLSDRFSAERPKGSFSTLEIQRTEQGDSAMYLCASSGVGQGREAQYFGPGTRLLVL.

This clonotype was counted ten times or more. This rearrangement joins TRBV2 to TRBJ1-2; a possible D gene is TRBD1 (6 bases). Germline V gene lookup returns CDR1 SNHLY and CDR2 FYNNEI. Trimming took 6 bases from V and 4 from J, leaving 15 bases between them. There are 14 residues in the CDR3. As DNA, the CDR3 is TGTGCCAGCAGCCCTGTGGGAGGGGGCTATGGCTACACCTTC. It translates to CASSPVGGGYGYTF.

The V call is TRBV12-3 or TRBV12-4, the J call TRBJ1-2; D is ambiguous. The length of the CDR3 is 12 residues. Trimming shortened V by 4 bases and J by 7 bases, and 10 bases separated the two germline ends. The CDR3 region is CASSSRMGGYTF. CDR3 nucleotides: TGTGCCAGCAGTTCCCGGATGGGTGGCTACACCTTC.

The table lists this clonotype with many counts. The gene calls are TRBV24-1 and TRBJ2-5; D is undetermined. The ends were cut back, 9 bases at V and 0 bases at J, with 4 bases in the middle. Per germline, CDR1 KGHDR and CDR2 SFDVKD. The CDR3 has 11 residues. The CDR3 nucleotides are TGTGCCACCGGGTACCAAGAGACCCAGTACTTC. Its protein is CATGYQETQYF.

This chain connects TRBV7-7 to TRBJ2-5, with unresolved D. The CDR3 runs to 13 residues. Germline V gene data show CDR1 as SSHAT and CDR2 as FNYEAQ (reference sequence). The CDR3 loop is CASSNQLAETQYF. CDR3 DNA sequence: TGTGCTAGCTCCAATCAACTCGCGGAGACCCAGTACTTC.

This chain links TRBV5-1 with TRBJ2-6; D gene ambiguous. The CDR3 contains 13 residues. The germline V and J ends were trimmed by 3 bases and 3 bases, with 4 bases remaining between them. CDR1 and CDR2 (germline): SGHRS, YFSETQ. The CDR3 sequence is CASSSIGANVLTF. The CDR3 bases are TGCGCCAGCAGCTCCATTGGGGCCAACGTCCTGACTTTC.

The CDR3 DNA is TGTGCCACCAGCAGAGGAAGGGAAGTCATGAACACCGGGGAGCTGTTTTTT. Its protein is CATSRGREVMNTGELFF. The V gene is TRBV15, the J gene TRBJ2-2; D is unresolved. The CDR3 has 17 amino acids. The V end was cut by 1 base, the J end by 1 base, with 13 bases between. CDR1 LNHNV and CDR2 YYDKDF come from the germline V gene (reference sequence).

The rearrangement links TRBV15 to TRBJ2-7; D tentatively fits TRBD1 or TRBD2 (6 bases each). The V gene's germline CDR1 is LNHNV and CDR2 YYDKDF (reference sequence). Trimming took off 0 bases at V and 5 bases at J, with 14 bases between the two ends. The CDR3 consists of 15 residues. This CDR3 is CATSREVGGNDEQYF. CDR3 DNA sequence: TGTGCCACCAGCAGAGAAGTAGGGGGGAACGACGAGCAGTACTTC.

This clonotype was seen a few times. CDR3 loop: CSVGDRVLETQYF. The CDR3 DNA reads as TGCAGCGTTGGGGACAGGGTTTTAGAGACCCAGTACTTC. The chain carries TRBV29-1 and TRBJ2-5, with TRBD1 matching over 9 bases. From germline, CDR1 is SQVTM and CDR2 ANQGSEA. This CDR3 contains 13 residues. V was clipped by 4 bases and J by 4 bases; unmatched bases: 4.

The V and J genes are TRBV7-8 and TRBJ2-5, with TRBD2 as a possible D gene (7 bases). This CDR3 comprises 15 residues. Trimming took 6 bases from V and 5 from J, leaving 19 bases between them. Germline assignment: CDR1 SGHVS and CDR2 FQNEAQ. DNA of the CDR3: TGTGCCAGCAGTTCGTACCTCGGGGGGCCGGAGACCCAGTACTTC. It encodes CASSSYLGGPETQYF.

A remark on this clonotype: Without the conserved terminal phenylalanine or tryptophan, this CDR3 likely stems from a read error. No DNA is shown, since the ends of the CDR3 on it are uncertain; the CDR3 is the one TCRdb lists. The genes are TRBV12-3 or TRBV12-4 and TRBJ1-6; TRBD1 was called by the table and not checked on the DNA. Termini included, the CDR3 measures 13 amino acids. CDR3 residues: CASSQSGTETLHR.

This clonotype has a count of ten or more. The V and J genes are TRBV7-2 and TRBJ1-3, with unresolved D. There are 14 residues in the CDR3. CDR1 is SGHTA and CDR2 is FQGNSA in the germline V gene. V lost 3 bases and J 4 bases, leaving 10 bases between the germline ends. The CDR3 sequence is CASSFRGFGNTIYF. Written as DNA, the CDR3 is TGTGCCAGCAGCTTCCGGGGATTCGGAAACACCATATATTTT.

This clonotype was counted many times. The V call is TRBV24-1, the J call TRBJ1-2; D is possibly TRBD1 (5 bases). Germline-derived CDR1 and CDR2 are KGHDR and SFDVKD. V was clipped by 2 bases and J by 1 base, with 7 bases between them. This CDR3 is built from 14 residues. The CDR3 spells CATSDSDSNYGYTF. The CDR3 DNA is TGTGCCACCAGTGATTCTGACAGTAACTATGGCTACACCTTC.

Here the CDR3 reads CSAPTGTGGEAFF. The DNA for the CDR3 is TGCAGTGCCCCCACCGGGACAGGGGGTGAAGCTTTCTTT. The chain recombines TRBV20-1 with TRBJ1-1; the match to TRBD1 covers 11 bases. The length of the CDR3 is 13 residues. The germline V gene encodes CDR1 DFQATT and CDR2 SNEGSKA (reference sequence). Unmatched junction bases numbered 7, after V lost 6 bases and J lost 7 bases.

There are a few counts of this clonotype. This sequence joins TRBV7-2 and TRBJ2-7; perhaps TRBD2 as D (6 bases). Looked up from germline, CDR1 is SGHTA and CDR2 is FQGNSA. The CDR3 runs to 15 residues. The V gene lost 6 bases and the J gene lost 4 bases, with 19 bases spanning the gap. Here the CDR3 reads CASSLRASDQYEQYF. The CDR3 coding sequence is TGTGCCAGCAGTTTAAGGGCTAGCGATCAATACGAGCAGTACTTC.

The V gene is TRBV25-1, the J gene TRBJ1-1, with TRBD1 matching over 8 bases. V gave up 10 bases and J gave up 5 bases; unmatched junction bases: 6. Germline loops: CDR1 MGHDK, CDR2 SYGVNS. CDR3 length: 12 residues. The CDR3 loop is CATGQGWTEAFF. As DNA, the CDR3 is TGTGCCACCGGACAGGGTTGGACTGAAGCTTTCTTT.

The CDR3 coding sequence is TGCGCCAGCAGCTTGGCGGGAGGGAAGAACTATGGCTACACCTTC. This encodes CASSLAGGKNYGYTF. The chain couples TRBV5-1 to TRBJ1-2; D uncertain. CDR3 length: 15 amino acids. The V end lost 0 bases, the J end lost 2 bases, and 11 bases lay between the germline ends. The germline V gene encodes CDR1 SGHRS and CDR2 YFSETQ. The whole variable domain, filled in from reference TRBV5-1 and TRBJ1-2, reads KAGVTQTPRYLIKTRGQQVTLSCSPISGHRSVSWYQQTPGQGLQFLFEYFSETQRNKGNFPGRFSGRQFSNSRSEMNVSTLELGDSALYLCASSLAGGKNYGYTFGSGTRLTVV.

This clonotype was recorded many times. This chain joins TRBV7-2 and TRBJ2-5; D not certain. Trimming removed 1 base at V and 5 bases at J, with 17 bases between. The CDR3 contains 16 residues. The V gene's germline CDR1 is SGHTA and CDR2 FQGNSA. The CDR3 coding sequence is TGTGCCAGCAGCTTAGATCCCTCTATCAGCCGGGAGACCCAGTACTTC. Its protein product is CASSLDPSISRETQYF.

The rearrangement links TRBV5-1 to TRBJ1-1; 10 positions match TRBD1. Looked up from germline, CDR1 is SGHRS and CDR2 is YFSETQ. Trimming at V came to 0 bases and at J to 5 bases, leaving 4 bases not matched to a gene. This CDR3 region has 15 residues. The CDR3 bases are TGCGCCAGCAGCTTGGATGGACAGGGGGGAACTGAAGCTTTCTTT. Its protein is CASSLDGQGGTEAFF.

This clonotype was seen a handful of times. V usage is TRBV2 and J usage is TRBJ1-2; D remains ambiguous. With 4 bases removed from V and 1 base from J, the gap between germline ends came to 13 bases. Germline CDR1 and CDR2: SNHLY and FYNNEI. The CDR3 spans 15 residues. Here the CDR3 DNA reads TGTGCCAGCAGTGTACAGCCCTCCTTTAACTATGGCTACACCTTC. This translates into CASSVQPSFNYGYTF.

This clonotype was recorded a few times. The chain recombines TRBV7-2 with TRBJ1-3; D unclear. The CDR3 runs to 15 residues. The germline V gene has CDR1 SGHTA and CDR2 FQGNSA. Trimming took 2 bases from V and 0 from J, leaving 8 bases between them. The CDR3, as DNA: TGTGCCAGCAGCTTATACACGAGCTCTGGAAACACCATATATTTT. It yields the protein CASSLYTSSGNTIYF. The full variable domain, with the rest looked up from reference TRBV7-2 and TRBJ1-3, is GAGVSQSPSNKVTEKGKDVELRCDPISGHTALYWYRQSLGQGLEFLIYFQGNSAPDKSGLPSDRFSAERTGGSVSTLTIQRTQQEDSAVYLCASSLYTSSGNTIYFGEGSWLTVV.

The genes are TRBV29-1 and TRBJ1-1; D remains unclear. Germline assignment: CDR1 SQVTM and CDR2 ANQGSEA. CDR3 size: 13 residues. V lost 6 bases, J lost 5 bases, and 16 bases lay in between. The CDR3 DNA is TGCAGCGTCTCTAGCGGGAAGGAGACTGAAGCTTTCTTT. Translation: CSVSSGKETEAFF. Complete variable domain (other parts from reference TRBV29-1 and TRBJ1-1): SAVISQKPSRDICQRGTSLTIQCQVDSQVTMMFWYRQQPGQSLTLIATANQGSEATYESGFVIDKFPISRPNLTFSTLTVSNMSPEDSSIYLCSVSSGKETEAFFGQGTRLTVV.

The chain is built from TRBV7-9 and TRBJ1-4; no definite D call. V shed 1 base and J shed 0 bases, with 6 bases lying between them. In germline, CDR1 is SEHNR, CDR2 FQNEAQ (reference sequence). There are 15 residues in the CDR3. The CDR3 region is CASSLEAATNEKLFF. Here the CDR3 DNA reads TGTGCCAGCAGCTTAGAAGCAGCAACTAATGAAAAACTGTTTTTT.

The J gene is TRBJ1-1, the V gene TRBV7-9; 7 nucleotides match TRBD1. V was pared by 5 bases and J by 12 bases, with 12 bases of the junction left unmatched. This CDR3 region has 13 residues. CDR1 SEHNR and CDR2 FQNEAQ come from the germline V gene (reference sequence). CDR3 amino acids: CASSPDRQGTTFF. DNA for the CDR3: TGTGCCAGCAGCCCCGACCGACAGGGTACAACTTTCTTT.

The CDR3 bases are TGTGCCAGCAGTTGGGGGGTTGCAAACACCATATATTTT. Translated, it gives CASSWGVANTIYF. The rearrangement joins TRBV7-9 to TRBJ1-3; tentatively, D is TRBD1 (5 bases). The V end lost 6 bases, the J end lost 6 bases, and 12 bases lay between the germline ends. The CDR3 has 13 residues. The germline CDR1 and CDR2 sequences are SEHNR and FQNEAQ (reference sequence).

This clonotype showed up just once. The V call is TRBV9, the J call TRBJ1-6; D may be TRBD1 (5 bases). There are 14 residues in the CDR3. Germline values: CDR1 SGDLS, CDR2 YYNGEE. V was clipped by 0 bases and J by 6 bases, with 7 bases between them. The CDR3 DNA follows: TGTGCCAGCAGCGTAGTGGGGACTAATTCACCCCTCCACTTT. This codes for CASSVVGTNSPLHF.

The chain joins TRBV7-3 to TRBJ2-5; D gene unclear. The CDR3 loop spans 13 amino acids. The germline V gene has CDR1 SGHTA and CDR2 FQGTGA. V was clipped by 4 bases and J by 4 bases, with 10 bases between them. The CDR3 is CASSSSISETQYF. The CDR3 DNA follows: TGTGCCAGCAGCTCCAGCATCTCAGAGACCCAGTACTTC. Variable domain in full (rest from reference TRBV7-3 and TRBJ2-5): GAGVSQTPSNKVTEKGKYVELRCDPISGHTALYWYRQSLGQGPEFLIYFQGTGAADDSGLPNDRFFAVRPEGSVSTLKIQRTERGDSAVYLCASSSSISETQYFGPGTRLLVL.

The chain carries TRBV29-1 and TRBJ1-5, with D perhaps TRBD1 (6 bases). The CDR3 length is 12 residues. Germline V gene lookup returns CDR1 SQVTM and CDR2 ANQGSEA. V lost 3 bases and J lost 7, with 10 bases in between. Here the CDR3 reads CSVDRQGQPQHF. The CDR3 bases are TGCAGCGTTGACAGGCAGGGGCAGCCCCAGCATTTT.